A selection of T cell receptor beta chains follows, all from one sample in a study of T cell repertoires in cytomegalovirus infection. TCRdb re-called the reads with MiXCR, one entry per CDR3 protein. The sample records 560,000 or so distinct CDR3 sequences, about 17% being singletons. The sample comprised CD8+ T cells from PBMCs. The receptor source for this set is a human donor in good health (CMV status not recorded). Some clones in this sample may be carry-over from other donors' samples. Each CDR3 is given without its conserved first and last residue. D genes are given only for firm matches.

D gene	V gene	CDR3 protein
TRBD2	TRBV19	ASSISAGGYYEQY
NA	TRBV12-3/TRBV12-4	ASSSAAGELF
TRBD1	TRBV7-9	ASSFQGQSSYEQY
NA	TRBV7-3	ASSLLDRTDTQY
NA	TRBV27	ASSRSPPYEQY
TRBD1	TRBV4-1	ASSPQQDRGSYEQY
TRBD2	TRBV6-6	ASSFSSGSNHEYEQY
TRBD1	TRBV2	ASPGTGVPTYGYT
TRBD1	TRBV7-6	ASSPPGQYADTQY
NA	TRBV12-3/TRBV12-4	ASTYLGHRDPYGYT
NA	TRBV7-9	ASSLQGGYEQY
NA	TRBV10-3	AISELQRENTEAF
TRBD2	TRBV9	ASSVDSGRFYNEQF
NA	TRBV5-4	ASSPDYYNEQF
NA	TRBV27	ASSFKGTDYGYT
NA	TRBV7-2	ASSGTDRASSGNTIY
TRBD2	TRBV28	ASSQPTSGTYQETQY
NA	TRBV6-5	ASSYGGSTDTQY
NA	TRBV29-1	SVQGQGSYEQY
TRBD2	TRBV7-3	ASRNSGGVEGDTDTQY
TRBD1	TRBV29-1	SVEGTEPYEQY
NA	TRBV4-2	ASSQEMDNSPLH
NA	TRBV6-1	ASSGRRRETEAF
NA	TRBV11-2	ARSLIRARTDTQY
TRBD2	TRBV20-1	SARDSAISRAGGPSYNEQF
NA	TRBV5-1	ASSSGRPTLGYT
NA	TRBV7-9	ASSLATDPNYGYT
NA	TRBV19	ASRYREGTEAF
NA	TRBV5-4	ASSETQTGTDTQY
NA	TRBV12-3/TRBV12-4	ASNPENTGELF
NA	TRBV7-2	ASSLGNSGNTIY